This section outlines one T cell receptor (beta chain) sequence together with its context. Profiling relied on immunoSEQ multiplex PCR, and the TCRdb table lists in-frame clones only, not all of them. Of about 220,000 clones listed, around 86% are singletons. The Seattle patients, enrolled during active infection, were followed longitudinally. This CDR3 has 14 residues. The germline gives CDR1 LNHNV, CDR2 YYDKDF (reference sequence). V was shortened by 3 bases and J by 0 bases, with 6 bases between the two germline ends. This sample is part of a study of blood T cell repertoires in COVID-19. Study details: In each case, the material was cDNA or gDNA derived from T cells, B-cell-depleted T cells, or PBMCs.

The V gene is TRBV15, the J gene TRBJ1-3; no definite D call. This receptor was obtained from a woman aged 70-85 years with COVID-19, enrolled during active disease. The sequencing input was peripheral blood. CDR3 protein: CATSSGGSGNTIYF. CDR3 bases: TGTGCCACCAGCAGTGGCGGCTCTGGAAACACCATATATTTT. The complete variable domain, with remaining parts taken from reference TRBV15 and TRBJ1-3, reads DAMVIQNPRYQVTQFGKPVTLSCSQTLNHNVMYWYQQKSSQAPKLLFHYYDKDFNNEADTPDNFQSRRPNTSFCFLDIRSPGLGDTAMYLCATSSGGSGNTIYFGEGSWLTVV.